This entry describes one TCR beta chain. Germline V lookup: CDR1 SGDLS, CDR2 YYNGEE. V shed 3 bases and J 4 bases; nucleotides not matched to a gene: 8. This CDR3 region has 15 residues. This specimen belongs to a study of blood T cell repertoires in COVID-19. Overall study: Donors in the United States, Italy and Spain gave samples during acute or convalescent COVID-19. The analysed material was cDNA or gDNA that came from T cells, B-cell-depleted T cells, or PBMCs.

As processed by the authors: Cell counts per sample came from amplifying reference gene primers. Measured with immunoSEQ multiplex PCR; TCRdb has only the in-frame clones, and not every one. The V and J calls and clone size are taken from that table; D and trimming were inferred from the DNA. The sample contains some 190,000 clones, 70% to 90% of which appear only once. This clonotype was sampled from a man aged 25-45 years with acute or convalescent COVID-19. The chain combines TRBV9 with TRBJ1-1; 8 nucleotides match TRBD1. Sequenced: peripheral blood. The CDR3 loop reads CASSEGGGQATEAFF. The CDR3 DNA sequence: TGTGCCAGCAGCGAGGGCGGGGGACAGGCCACTGAAGCTTTCTTT.